This T cell receptor beta chain was obtained from a study of T cells in Graves' hyperthyroidism and ophthalmopathy (dated by TCRdb to the late 2010s). With respect to the entire study: Peripheral blood samples were taken at the time of initial diagnosis, prior to any treatment. A discovery cohort of about 100 patients, 43 with Graves' ophthalmopathy and about 58 with stable Graves' hyperthyroidism, was used to find distinguishing TCR V-J signatures. TCR Vbeta CDR3 sequencing of 130 to 150 peripheral blood samples (more than 40 ophthalmopathy, about 75 hyperthyroidism and about 17 progressor patients) is reported in the paper. Following sampling, methimazole starting at 30 mg daily was given to hyperthyroidism patients, and high-dose intravenous methylprednisolone was given to ophthalmopathy patients. The 100 or so discovery patients were randomly divided into training and test sets at a 7:3 ratio. Thyroid tissue and blood T-cell repertoires from about 6 Graves' hyperthyroidism patients were also compared in the study. Prospective prediction of ophthalmopathy was tested in an independent validation cohort of approximately 19 hyperthyroidism patients and 15 to 17 patients who later progressed to ophthalmopathy. Points the paper makes about the study in general: In cross-validation, a model built on a 13 V-J signature told ophthalmopathy apart from stable hyperthyroidism with about 90% sensitivity and 81% to 82% specificity, and in testing the same model reached 80%/75%. Most expanded thyroid clonotypes (frequency above 0.001) were also found in blood, which suggests that blood repertoires may mirror thyroid immune responses. In validation, progression to ophthalmopathy was predicted by the model with around 70% sensitivity and roughly 76% specificity, a median of approximately 6.5 months before onset. No statistical method was used to set the sample size in advance, and investigators knew the group allocation.

TCR beta CDR3 regions were amplified from RNA transcripts. The TCR CDR3 was subjected to a first round of RT-PCR using the HTBI primer set and the Qiagen OneStep RT-PCR kit. A second multiplex PCR round built the libraries, followed by size selection and purification. Paired-end sequencing of the libraries was performed with 100 bp reads on an Illumina HiSeq2000. The original pipeline was this. SOAPnuke was used to process the raw data, removing reads that contained adapters or uncalled bases, had a mean Phred below 15, or lacked an exact match to the constant primer or identifier. COPE v1.2.5 was used to merge the high-quality paired reads, and each unique nucleotide sequence was defined as a clonotype. Clonotypes were aligned to IMGT TRBV, TRBD and TRBJ reference segments using MiTCR v1.1. Only V-J combinations with frequency above 0.0001, covering 99% to 99.2% of repertoires, were analysed. A TCS score was defined as the ratio of F50 (clonal expansion) to E x V (chaos), with BLOSUM62-based TCRdist applied between CDR3 peptides within each V-J. Welch's t-statistics and random forest reduced just over 500 V-J features to 13, which were used in a naive Bayes classifier (R e1071). Thyroid-blood repertoire similarity was quantified with the Morisita-Horn index. The raw public data were reprocessed by TCRdb itself: fastp quality trimming at Q25, MiXCR clonotype calling, in-frame beta chains only. Entries that share a CDR3 protein sequence are merged under the most common genes and DNA. The V and J calls shown here were made by TCRdb, not taken from the authors' results. Recorded for this sample are about 610,000 distinct CDR3 sequences; roughly 14% of them occurred a single time. Approximately 4.3% of the sample is held by the ten biggest clonotypes.

Germline trimming amounts to 0 bases on V and 1 base on J, with 2 as the count of junction bases outside the gene matches. The CDR3 sequence holds 15 residues, the cysteine and phenylalanine included. The sequence is cut down to CDR3 DNA, 45 bases in frame from base 1. Via the germline V gene, CDR1 is MRHNA and CDR2 SNTAGT. This clonotype appeared many times. Its recognized antigen is unknown. Base-call qualities are not available, and no considerably larger clone is one nucleotide away. In the ophthalmopathy patients, disease was moderately to severely active, with a Clinical Activity Score of 3 or more, a NOSPECS grade of 4 or more, and a duration of less than 3 months. Any patient with an uncontrolled infection, another autoimmune disease, pregnancy or lactation was excluded. Clinical symptoms, serum thyroxine and TRAb, thyroid ultrasound, and orbital computed tomography formed the basis for the diagnoses. PBMCs were separated from approximately 10 ml of fresh peripheral blood using Ficoll-Paque density gradient centrifugation. Total RNA was extracted using Trizol reagent, and RNA quality was assessed on an Agilent 2100 Bioanalyzer.

The sequencing sample was made of blood. This receptor was obtained from a woman between 35 and 50 years old with Graves' ophthalmopathy. This receptor chain uses TRBV6-4 and TRBJ1-2, with TRBD1 matching 7 junction bases. Read as DNA, the sequence is TGTGCCAGCAGTGACTCTCCAGGGGGTAACTATGGCTACACCTTC. Its protein is CASSDSPGGNYGYTF.